This T cell receptor (beta chain) was obtained from a study of shared clonotypes between healthy human individuals. About this clone: Its specificity is not known.

V trimming: 4 bases; J trimming: 4 bases; junction bases outside the gene matches: 6. Germline V gene lookup returns CDR1 SGDLS and CDR2 YYNGEE. This CDR3 region has 15 residues. Overall study results and limits: Expectations were that clonotype sharing among donors would be affected by sequencing depth.

Researchers ran the assay at a deep level. Using immunoSEQ multiplex PCR, the repertoire was profiled, and TCRdb retains in-frame clones only, with some absent. The table includes 400,000 to 500,000 clones, roughly 78% detected once. Sequenced: PBMCs. J is TRBJ2-3 and V is TRBV9; 10 bases are shared with TRBD2. This clonotype was obtained from a woman between 40 and 50 years old in good health. Some clones in this sample may be carry-over from other donors' samples. For the CDR3, the DNA is TGTGCCAGCAGCCCTAGCGGGAGTCCCCCAGATACGCAGTATTTT. Amino acid sequence: CASSPSGSPPDTQYF.